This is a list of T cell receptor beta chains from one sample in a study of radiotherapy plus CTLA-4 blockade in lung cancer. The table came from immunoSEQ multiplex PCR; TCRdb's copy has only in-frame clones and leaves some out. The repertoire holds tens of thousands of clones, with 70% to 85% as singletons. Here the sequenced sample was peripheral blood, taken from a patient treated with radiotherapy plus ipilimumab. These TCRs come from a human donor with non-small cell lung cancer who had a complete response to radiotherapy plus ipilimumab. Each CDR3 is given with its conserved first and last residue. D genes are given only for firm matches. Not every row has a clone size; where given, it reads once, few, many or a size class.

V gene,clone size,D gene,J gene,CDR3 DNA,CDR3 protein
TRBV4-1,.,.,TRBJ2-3,TGCGCCAGCAGCCTCCGACTAGAGGTAACAGATACGCAGTATTTT,CASSLRLEVTDTQYF
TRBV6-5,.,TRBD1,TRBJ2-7,TGTGCCGTCACGGGACAGAACTACGAGCAGTACTTC,CAVTGQNYEQYF
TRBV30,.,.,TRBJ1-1,TGTGCCTGGAGTGAGCCTGGGGACCGACTAGTAGGAGCTTTCTTT,CAWSEPGDRLVGAFF
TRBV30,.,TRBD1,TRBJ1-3,TGTGCTCATAGGGGGCAATTGGGAAACACCATATATTTT,CAHRGQLGNTIYF
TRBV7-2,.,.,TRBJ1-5,TGTGCCAGCAGCAACGCCCGCGGGAATCAGCCCCAGCATTTT,CASSNARGNQPQHF
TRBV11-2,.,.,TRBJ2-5,TGTGCCAGCAGCCCCCCTACGCAAGAGACCCAGTACTTC,CASSPPTQETQYF
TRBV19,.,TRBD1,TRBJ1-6,TGTGCCAGTCACAGGGGGCAGAATAATTCACCCCTCCACTTT,CASHRGQNNSPLHF
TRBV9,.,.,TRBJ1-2,TGTGCCAGCTCTAACACAGGAACGGTCGGTGGGTACGGCTACACCTTC,CASSNTGTVGGYGYTF
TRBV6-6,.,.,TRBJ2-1,TGTGCCAGCAGTCAGGGGTACAGCTCCTACAATGAGCAGTTCTTC,CASSQGYSSYNEQFF
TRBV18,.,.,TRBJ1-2,TGTGCCAGCTCACCGGGGGCAGGGTCGAACTATGGCTACACCTTC,CASSPGAGSNYGYTF
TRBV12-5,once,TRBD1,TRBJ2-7,TGTGCTAGTGTCCCGGACAGGGCGTCCCACGAGCAGTACTTC,CASVPDRASHEQYF
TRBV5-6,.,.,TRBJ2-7,TGTGCCAGCAGCTTGCAGCAGGGGTACGAGCAGTACTTC,CASSLQQGYEQYF
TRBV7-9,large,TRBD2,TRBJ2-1,TGTGCCAGCAGCGGGACTAGCGGGGGGAACTCCTACAATGAGCAGTTCTTC,CASSGTSGGNSYNEQFF
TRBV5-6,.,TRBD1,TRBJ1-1,TGTGCCAGCAGCTTGGACAGGGGTAGGGGCACTGAAGCTTTCTTT,CASSLDRGRGTEAFF
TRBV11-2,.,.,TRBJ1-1,TGTGCCAGCAGCCCAGTTATAGAAGCTTTCTTT,CASSPVIEAFF
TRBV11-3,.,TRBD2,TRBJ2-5,TGTGCCAGCAGCCCCCTAGCGGGAGAGATCCAGTACTTC,CASSPLAGEIQYF
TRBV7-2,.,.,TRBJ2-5,TGTGCCAGCAGCGTACAGGGTGGGGAGACCCAGTACTTC,CASSVQGGETQYF
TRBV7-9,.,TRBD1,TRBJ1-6,TGTGCCAGCAGCCCCGGGACAGCTTATAATTCACCCCTCCACTTT,CASSPGTAYNSPLHF
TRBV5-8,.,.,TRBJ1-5,TGTGCCAGCAGCCAGCGGGGTCAGCCCCAGCATTTT,CASSQRGQPQHF
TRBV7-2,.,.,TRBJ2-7,TGTGCCAGCAGCTTAGCGCGAGAGGTGCGCTCCTACGAGCAGTACTTC,CASSLAREVRSYEQYF
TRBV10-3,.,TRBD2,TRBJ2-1,TGTGCCATCAGTGACGGGAGGGCCGCAATTGAGCAGTTCTTC,CAISDGRAAIEQFF
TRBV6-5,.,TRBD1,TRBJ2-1,TGTGCCACCGGTAGGGACGAGGGGGCAAATGAGCAGTTCTTC,CATGRDEGANEQFF
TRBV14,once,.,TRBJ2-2,TGTGCCAGCAGCCAAGAACTCGGGAACACCGGGGAGCTGTTTTTT,CASSQELGNTGELFF
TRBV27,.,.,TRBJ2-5,TGTGCCAGCAGTTTACGGGGGGCGTGGGAGACCCAGTACTTC,CASSLRGAWETQYF
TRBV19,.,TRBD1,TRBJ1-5,TGTGCCAGTAGTATATACGGACAGGGGAATCAGCCCCAGCATTTT,CASSIYGQGNQPQHF
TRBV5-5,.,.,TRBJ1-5,TGTGCCAGCAGCTTCGGACAGATAAGCAATCAGCCCCAGCATTTT,CASSFGQISNQPQHF
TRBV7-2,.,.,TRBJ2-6,TGTGCCAGCGGGCCCTCTGGGGCCAACGTCCTGACTTTC,CASGPSGANVLTF
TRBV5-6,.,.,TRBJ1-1,TGTGCCAGCAGCTTGTCGGGGTTGAGCACTGAAGCTTTCTTT,CASSLSGLSTEAFF
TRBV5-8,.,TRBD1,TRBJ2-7,TGTGCCAGCAGCTGGGACTCCGGGACAGGGGACGAGCAGTACTTC,CASSWDSGTGDEQYF
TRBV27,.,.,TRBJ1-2,TGTGCCAGCACCCCAGACAGGAACTATGGCTACACCTTC,CASTPDRNYGYTF
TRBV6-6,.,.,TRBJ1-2,TGTGCCAGCAGCCGGGACTATGGCTACACCTTC,CASSRDYGYTF
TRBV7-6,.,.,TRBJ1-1,TGTGCCAGCAGGGCGCAGAAAGGGGGCACTGAAGCTTTCTTT,CASRAQKGGTEAFF
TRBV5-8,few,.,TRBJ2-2,TGTGCCAGCAGCTTTCAGTACACCGGGGAGCTGTTTTTT,CASSFQYTGELFF
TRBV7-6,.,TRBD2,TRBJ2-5,TGTGCCAGCAGCCCGCGCCCCCGAACCGGGACTAGCGGGGCGAAAGAGACCCAGTACTTC,CASSPRPRTGTSGAKETQYF
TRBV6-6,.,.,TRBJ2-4,TGTGCCAGCAGTTACTCGATGGTGTGGGGGGACATTCAGTACTTC,CASSYSMVWGDIQYF
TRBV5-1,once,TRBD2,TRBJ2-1,TGCGCCAGCAGCCTAGGGACTAGCGGGAGAGGGGGGGACGGGGAGCAGTTCTTC,CASSLGTSGRGGDGEQFF
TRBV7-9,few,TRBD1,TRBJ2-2,TGTGCCAGCAGCTGGACAGGCGGGGAGCTGTTTTTT,CASSWTGGELFF
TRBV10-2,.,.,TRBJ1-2,TGCGCCAGCAGTGATAGGGGGGGCTTATATGGCTACACCTTC,CASSDRGGLYGYTF
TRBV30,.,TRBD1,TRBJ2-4,TGTGCCTGGAGCGGACAGGGAGGCATTCAGTACTTC,CAWSGQGGIQYF
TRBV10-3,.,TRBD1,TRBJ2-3,TGTGCCATCAGCAGCAGACAGGGCTCTTATTCCGCGACTAGCACAGATACGCAGTATTTT,CAISSRQGSYSATSTDTQYF
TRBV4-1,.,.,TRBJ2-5,TGCGCCAGCAGCCCGCAGGGGCTGCAAGAGACCCAGTACTTC,CASSPQGLQETQYF
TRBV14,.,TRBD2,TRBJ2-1,TGTGCCAGCAGCCAAGCCTCTCCTAGCGGAAATGAGCAGTTCTTC,CASSQASPSGNEQFF
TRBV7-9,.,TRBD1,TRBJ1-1,TGTGCCAGCACCTTGGACAGGGGGCTCACTGAAGCTTTCTTT,CASTLDRGLTEAFF
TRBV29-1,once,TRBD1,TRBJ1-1,TGCAGCGGCTGGACAGGGGTGGCTGAAGCTTTCTTT,CSGWTGVAEAFF
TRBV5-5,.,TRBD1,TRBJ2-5,TGTGCCAGCAGCTCGGGACAGGCTTGGGAGACCCAGTACTTC,CASSSGQAWETQYF
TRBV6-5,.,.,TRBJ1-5,TGTGCCAGCAGTTACTCTGGGCAGGGCCATCAGCCCCAGCATTTT,CASSYSGQGHQPQHF
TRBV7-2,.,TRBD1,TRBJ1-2,TGTGCCAGCAGCTTAGTGCTGACAGGGGAGAGCGGCTACACCTTC,CASSLVLTGESGYTF
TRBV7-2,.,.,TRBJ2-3,TGTGCCAGCAGCTTAGGATGGACGGCTAGCCTGGGAGATACGCAGTATTTT,CASSLGWTASLGDTQYF